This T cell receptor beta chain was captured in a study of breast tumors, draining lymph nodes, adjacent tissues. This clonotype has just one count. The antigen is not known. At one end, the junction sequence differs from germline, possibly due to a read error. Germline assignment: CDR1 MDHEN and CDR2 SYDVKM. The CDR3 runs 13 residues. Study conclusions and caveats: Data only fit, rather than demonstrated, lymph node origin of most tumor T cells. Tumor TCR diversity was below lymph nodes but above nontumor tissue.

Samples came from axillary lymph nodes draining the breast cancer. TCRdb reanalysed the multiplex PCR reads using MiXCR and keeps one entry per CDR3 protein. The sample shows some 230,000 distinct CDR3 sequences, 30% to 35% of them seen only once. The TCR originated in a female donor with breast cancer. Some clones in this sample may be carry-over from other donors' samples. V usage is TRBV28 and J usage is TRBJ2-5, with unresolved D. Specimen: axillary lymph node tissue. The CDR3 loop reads CASSPSGQKTQYF. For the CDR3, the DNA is TGTGCCAGCAGCCCTTCTGGCCAAAAGACCCAGTACTTC.